The 10 T cell receptor beta chains in this list originate from one sample, sequenced in a study of T cell responses to AZD1222 COVID-19 vaccine. Clones were sequenced by immunoSEQ multiplex PCR, and TCRdb holds only the in-frame ones, with some missing. The data contain fewer than 65,000 clones, about 79% of them singletons. Specimen: peripheral blood, collected on day 0 of AZD1222 vaccination. The receptors originated from an adult in good health.

The V gene is TRBV5-4, the J gene TRBJ1-3; weak D call: TRBD1 (5 bases). The CDR3 consists of 13 residues. The V end was cut by 4 bases, the J end by 3 bases, with 8 bases between. Germline V gives CDR1 SGHNT, CDR2 YYREEE (reference sequence). The CDR3 region is CASSRTSGNTIYF. Written as DNA, the CDR3 is TGTGCCAGCAGCCGGACAAGTGGAAACACCATATATTTT.

The J gene is TRBJ1-1, the V gene TRBV5-4, with 9 bases identical to TRBD1. Germline lookup yields CDR1 SGHNT and CDR2 YYREEE (reference sequence). The CDR3 has 15 residues. The J segment lost 4 bases and the V segment lost 4 bases, leaving 8 bases of the junction unmatched. The CDR3 region is CASSGNRGLGTEAFF. As DNA, the CDR3 is TGTGCCAGCAGCGGCAACAGGGGGCTCGGCACTGAAGCTTTCTTT.

V gene TRBV7-3 combines with J gene TRBJ2-2, with 7 bases aligning to TRBD2. The V segment lost 5 bases and the J segment 4 bases; nucleotides outside the gene matches: 16. Germline CDR1 reads SGHTA; CDR2 reads FQGTGA. This CDR3 has 18 residues. The CDR3 region is CASSPQAGRIAGTGELFF. The CDR3 DNA sequence: TGTGCCAGCAGCCCCCAAGCGGGGCGGATCGCTGGCACCGGGGAGCTGTTTTTT.

The DNA of the CDR3 is TGTGCCAGCAGGAAAGGGAGTCAGGGGAACACTGAAGCTTTCTTT. This codes for CASRKGSQGNTEAFF. V usage is TRBV27 and J usage is TRBJ1-1; a possible D gene is TRBD1 (5 bases). Trimming cost V 6 bases and J 1 base, with 15 bases left between them. The germline CDR1 and CDR2 sequences are MNHEY and SMNVEV (reference sequence). The CDR3 runs 15 residues.

The chain employs TRBV7-3 and TRBJ2-1; possible D gene TRBD1, 5 bases. Germline V gene lookup returns CDR1 SGHTA and CDR2 FQGTGA. There are 14 residues in the CDR3. V lost 0 bases, J lost 7 bases, and 10 bases lay in between. CDR3 coding DNA: TGTGCCAGCAGCTTAACGAAGGACATAAATGAGCAGTTCTTC. Translation: CASSLTKDINEQFF.

The gene calls are TRBV3-1 (or the pseudogene TRBV3-2) and TRBJ1-5; TRBD1 matches at 8 bases. The CDR3 loop spans 15 amino acids. Per the germline V gene, CDR1 is LGHDT and CDR2 is YNNKEL (reference sequence). V shed 1 base and J 5 bases; nucleotides not matched to a gene: 4. The CDR3 coding sequence is TGTGCCAGCAGCCAAGGGACAGGGAGGCATCAGCCCCAGCATTTT. This sequence encodes CASSQGTGRHQPQHF.

The V and J genes are TRBV4-1 and TRBJ1-1; no clear D. From germline, CDR1 is MGHRA and CDR2 YSYEKL. The CDR3 length is 19 residues. V lost 0 bases and J lost 0, with 20 bases in between. The CDR3 DNA reads TGCGCCAGCAGCCAAGAGAGGGCAGCATTCCTCCCTTTGAACACTGAAGCTTTCTTT. Translating it yields CASSQERAAFLPLNTEAFF.

The chain carries TRBV9 and TRBJ1-1; D not certain. Germline V gene lookup returns CDR1 SGDLS and CDR2 YYNGEE. V lost 2 bases and J 2 bases, leaving 7 bases between the germline ends. There are 13 residues in the CDR3. The CDR3 region is CASSVDENTEAFF. CDR3 coding DNA: TGTGCCAGCAGCGTTGATGAAAACACTGAAGCTTTCTTT.

J is TRBJ2-3 and V is TRBV24-1, with no clear D. Matching the DNA end better, TRBJ1-5 makes the J call doubtful. Germline V CDR1 and CDR2: KGHDR, SFDVKD. The CDR3 spans 12 residues. CDR3 coding DNA: TGTGCCACCAGTGATCCCGGATCACGTCAGCATTTT. Its translation: CATSDPGSRQHF.

J is TRBJ1-2 and V is TRBV30; D may be TRBD1 (5 bases). The CDR3 runs 11 residues. In germline, CDR1 is GTSNPN, CDR2 SVGIG (reference sequence). With 4 bases removed from V and 7 bases from J, the gap between germline ends came to 10 bases. The CDR3 DNA reads TGTGCCTGGACGGACATCTTTGGCTACACCTTC. Protein product: CAWTDIFGYTF. Based on the CDR3 plus reference TRBV30 and TRBJ1-2, the full variable domain is SQTIHQWPATLVQPVGSPLSLECTVEGTSNPNLYWYRQAAGRGLQLLFYSVGIGQISSEVPQNLSASRPQDRQFILSSKKLLLSDSGFYLCAWTDIFGYTFGSGTRLTVV.